Below are 25 T cell receptor beta chains sequenced from a single sample in a study of cytomegalovirus exposure and HLA in healthy donors. The PCR used 60 Vbeta and 13 Jbeta primers. Clones were sequenced by immunoSEQ multiplex PCR, and TCRdb holds only the in-frame ones, with some missing. The repertoire consists of under 200,000 clones, with roughly 80% occurring once and the leading ten covering 8.5%. Sequencing was done on a sample of PBMCs. These receptors were obtained from a male donor in good health and CMV-seropositive.

A few counts support this clone. Other DNA sequences in this specimen translate into the identical CDR3. The chain couples TRBV4-3 to TRBJ1-3; D is unresolved. Per germline, CDR1 LGHNA and CDR2 YSLEER. V gave up 0 bases and J gave up 0 bases, with 6 bases separating them. CDR3 length: 15 residues. CDR3 sequence reads: CASSQDLSSGNTIYF. Here the CDR3 DNA reads TGCGCCAGCAGCCAAGATCTGTCCTCTGGAAACACCATATATTTT.

In this sample, this clone turned up a few times. The chain joins TRBV7-2 to TRBJ2-3; tentative D call: TRBD2 (6 bases). The CDR3 spans 15 residues. V was trimmed by 3 bases and J by 1 base, leaving 11 bases between them. CDR1 SGHTA and CDR2 FQGNSA come from the germline V gene. The CDR3 protein is CASSFVAEGTDTQYF. The CDR3 coding sequence is TGTGCCAGCAGCTTTGTAGCGGAGGGCACAGATACGCAGTATTTT. Together with reference TRBV7-2 and TRBJ2-3, the CDR3 gives the full variable domain: GAGVSQSPSNKVTEKGKDVELRCDPISGHTALYWYRQSLGQGLEFLIYFQGNSAPDKSGLPSDRFSAERTGGSVSTLTIQRTQQEDSAVYLCASSFVAEGTDTQYFGPGTRLTVL.

This clone was recorded once. The CDR3 DNA is TGTGCCAGCAAGCAGGGAATCGGGGAGCTGTTTTTT. Translating it yields CASKQGIGELFF. The chain combines TRBV7-2 with TRBJ2-2; D perhaps matches TRBD1 (5 bases). The CDR3 runs 12 residues. Looked up from germline, CDR1 is SGHTA and CDR2 is FQGNSA. Trimming took 7 bases from V and 7 from J, leaving 10 bases between them.

This sequence joins TRBV11-2 and TRBJ2-2; D might be TRBD1 (7 bases). The V and J ends lost 6 bases and 4 bases respectively, with 18 bases between them. The CDR3 covers 16 residues. Germline loops: CDR1 SGHAT, CDR2 FQNNGV. As DNA, the CDR3 is TGTGCCAGCAGGGGGCTCCGGAGGGGGCGCACCGGGGAGCTGTTTTTT. This sequence encodes CASRGLRRGRTGELFF.

The V call is TRBV10-1, the J call TRBJ2-7; 8 bases fit TRBD2. V gave up 3 bases and J gave up 9 bases; unmatched junction bases: 7. Per germline, CDR1 WNHNN and CDR2 SYGVQD (reference sequence). The CDR3 totals 13 residues. The CDR3 sequence is CASSDWRGEGQYF. The CDR3 DNA reads as TGCGCCAGCAGTGATTGGCGGGGGGAAGGGCAGTACTTC.

The chain employs TRBV7-9 and TRBJ2-3, with TRBD2 identical over 11 bases. The CDR3 sequence is 16 residues long. V was pared by 4 bases and J by 0 bases, with 3 bases of the junction left unmatched. The germline CDR1 and CDR2 sequences are SEHNR and FQNEAQ (reference sequence). This CDR3 reads CASSSGTSGSTDTQYF. In nucleotides, the CDR3 is TGTGCCAGCAGCTCGGGGACTAGCGGCAGCACAGATACGCAGTATTTT.

This chain joins TRBV28 and TRBJ2-5, with D possibly being TRBD2 (6 bases). Germline V gives CDR1 MDHEN, CDR2 SYDVKM. CDR3 length equals 14 residues. V was trimmed by 2 bases and J by 5 bases, leaving 12 bases between them. In DNA form, the CDR3 reads TGTGCCAGCAGTTTAGGGGGAGCGGGCGAGACCCAGTACTTC. Its protein product is CASSLGGAGETQYF. Combining the CDR3 with reference TRBV28 and TRBJ2-5 gives the whole variable domain DVKVTQSSRYLVKRTGEKVFLECVQDMDHENMFWYRQDPGLGLRLIYFSYDVKMKEKGDIPEGYSVSREKKERFSLILESASTNQTSMYLCASSLGGAGETQYFGPGTRLLVL.

In DNA, the CDR3 is TGCGCCAGCAGCTTGCCGGGACAGCCCTACGAGCAGTACTTC. Encoded protein: CASSLPGQPYEQYF. The rearrangement links TRBV5-1 to TRBJ2-5, with 7 positions matching TRBD1. The end of the DNA is better explained by TRBJ2-7, so the J call may be wrong. Germline CDR1 and CDR2: SGHRS and YFSETQ. The CDR3 has 14 amino acids.

This chain connects TRBV6-1 to TRBJ2-2; 9 nucleotides agree with TRBD1. CDR3 length: 15 amino acids. Trimming took 5 bases from V and 3 from J; bases not matched to a gene: 4. The germline V gene has CDR1 MNHNS and CDR2 SASEGT. In nucleotides, the CDR3 is TGTGCCAGCAGTAAGGGGACAGGGCACACCGGGGAGCTGTTTTTT. Translating it yields CASSKGTGHTGELFF.

CDR3 loop: CASSSGQRTGGNTIYF. The CDR3 DNA reads TGCGCCAGCAGCTCGGGACAAAGGACAGGGGGAAACACCATATATTTT. The V and J genes are TRBV5-1 and TRBJ1-3, with TRBD1 matching 8 bases. Looked up from germline, CDR1 is SGHRS and CDR2 is YFSETQ. After removal of 3 bases from V and 4 bases from J, the junction contained 9 bases not matched to a gene. The CDR3 extends over 16 amino acids.

V gene TRBV18 combines with J gene TRBJ2-7, with 10 positions matching TRBD2. The CDR3 is 17 amino acids. The germline V gene encodes CDR1 KGHSH and CDR2 LQKENI. The V segment lost 4 bases and the J segment 1 base; nucleotides outside the gene matches: 10. In DNA, the CDR3 is TGTGCCAGCTCACTTCGCACTAGCGGGGTTCCTTCCTACGAGCAGTACTTC. As protein: CASSLRTSGVPSYEQYF.

The J gene is TRBJ1-5, the V gene TRBV19; 7 nucleotides match TRBD1. CDR3 size: 17 residues. V gave up 7 bases and J gave up 0 bases; unmatched junction bases: 12. Germline V gene data show CDR1 as LNHDA and CDR2 as SQIVND (reference sequence). The CDR3 here is CASTRGTALYSNQPQHF. For the CDR3, the DNA is TGTGCCAGTACCCGAGGGACAGCTCTTTATAGCAATCAGCCCCAGCATTTT.

In DNA form, the CDR3 reads TGTGCCAGTAGTGTTAGCGGGGGCCCTCAACTCCAAGAGACCCAGTACTTC. This gives the protein CASSVSGGPQLQETQYF. The V gene is TRBV19, the J gene TRBJ2-5, with 9 bases aligning to TRBD2. Germline V gene data show CDR1 as LNHDA and CDR2 as SQIVND (reference sequence). The CDR3 totals 17 residues. The J segment lost 1 base and the V segment lost 5 bases, leaving 11 bases of the junction unmatched.

The V and J genes are TRBV9 and TRBJ2-7, with TRBD2 matching over 9 bases. The CDR3 length is 15 residues. CDR1 and CDR2 (germline): SGDLS, YYNGEE. Trimming removed 0 bases from V and 3 bases from J; junction bases left unmatched: 4. This CDR3 is CASSVGTSGFYEQYF. The CDR3 nucleotides are TGTGCCAGCAGCGTAGGAACTAGCGGGTTCTACGAGCAGTACTTC.

The chain combines TRBV6-1 with TRBJ1-5, with D possibly TRBD1 on 5 matching bases. The V end was cut by 0 bases, the J end by 5 bases, with 11 bases between. This CDR3 comprises 15 residues. CDR1 and CDR2 (germline): MNHNS, SASEGT. The CDR3 sequence is CASSEAGGVYQPQHF. CDR3 bases: TGTGCCAGCAGTGAAGCTGGGGGGGTGTATCAGCCCCAGCATTTT.

V and J are TRBV10-1 and TRBJ2-1, with TRBD2 identical over 12 bases. Germline CDR1 is WNHNN and CDR2 is SYGVQD (reference sequence). CDR3 length equals 14 residues. V lost 4 bases to trimming and J lost 12 bases; unmatched junction nucleotides: 7. The DNA for the CDR3 is TGCGCCAGCAGTGCACTAGCGGGAGGCGGATTGCAGTTCTTC. Protein: CASSALAGGGLQFF.

This clone showed up just a few times. This chain uses TRBV6-4 with TRBJ2-3, with D perhaps TRBD2 (6 bases). V shed 3 bases and J shed 4 bases, with 14 bases lying between them. In germline, CDR1 is MRHNA, CDR2 SNTAGT. There are 15 residues in the CDR3. The CDR3 region is CASSEGGIDADTQYF. CDR3 DNA sequence: TGTGCCAGCAGTGAGGGGGGAATCGATGCAGATACGCAGTATTTT.

This clone was seen a few times. J is TRBJ2-3 and V is TRBV7-2; no clear D gene. V was cut by 3 bases and J by 6 bases, with 7 bases left in between. CDR3 size: 12 residues. Looked up from germline, CDR1 is SGHTA and CDR2 is FQGNSA. In DNA form, the CDR3 reads TGTGCCAGCAGCTTCTTACGGGATACGCAGTATTTT. Translated: CASSFLRDTQYF.

The chain combines TRBV12-2 with TRBJ2-1; the D segment call TRBD2 is taken from the table without a DNA check. TRBV12-2 is a listed pseudogene. The CDR3 consists of 17 residues. CDR3 in DNA: TGTGCAAGTCGCTTAAGTCCTAGGGGGGGCCAGATCATTGAGCAGTTCTTC. Encoded protein: CASRLSPRGGQIIEQFF.

The chain employs TRBV6-5 and TRBJ1-3; 7 positions agree with TRBD1. J was trimmed by 4 bases and V by 2 bases; bases with no gene match: 8. The length of the CDR3 is 16 residues. Germline loops: CDR1 MNHEY, CDR2 SVGAGI. This CDR3 is CASSYDRAVHGNTIYF. For the CDR3, the DNA is TGTGCCAGCAGTTACGACAGGGCGGTTCACGGAAACACCATATATTTT.

This chain links TRBV29-1 with TRBJ2-6, with 10 positions matching TRBD2. Germline V gene data show CDR1 as SQVTM and CDR2 as ANQGSEA. The CDR3 is 16 residues long. V trimming: 6 bases; J trimming: 0 bases; junction bases outside the gene matches: 5. The CDR3 DNA sequence: TGCAGCGTCGGAGCGGGGGGGAACTCTGGGGCCAACGTCCTGACTTTC. Its protein is CSVGAGGNSGANVLTF.

The CDR3 DNA follows: TGTGCCAGCACGGGGAACACTGAAGCTTTCTTT. Translated: CASTGNTEAFF. The gene calls are TRBV6-5 and TRBJ1-1; D is undetermined. Trimming cost V 7 bases and J 1 base, with 4 bases left between them. The CDR3 spans 11 residues. Germline assignment: CDR1 MNHEY and CDR2 SVGAGI.

The chain joins TRBV19 to TRBJ1-4; D may be TRBD1 (6 bases). The CDR3 runs 13 residues. Trimming stripped 4 bases from V and 8 bases from J, with 11 bases between. CDR1 LNHDA and CDR2 SQIVND come from the germline V gene (reference sequence). The CDR3 DNA reads as TGTGCCAGTAGTACCCGGGACAAGGAAAAACTGTTTTTT. Translated, it gives CASSTRDKEKLFF. The full variable domain, with the rest looked up from reference TRBV19 and TRBJ1-4, is DGGITQSPKYLFRKEGQNVTLSCEQNLNHDAMYWYRQDPGQGLRLIYYSQIVNDFQKGDIAEGYSVSREKKESFPLTVTSAQKNPTAFYLCASSTRDKEKLFFGSGTQLSVL.

This chain connects TRBV2 to TRBJ1-2, with 7 bases aligning to TRBD1. Germline V gives CDR1 SNHLY, CDR2 FYNNEI. CDR3 size: 16 residues. Losses at the gene ends were 5 bases for V and 4 bases for J; bases not matched to a gene: 13. The CDR3 coding sequence is TGTGCCAGCAGTCTCCGGACAGGATTAGTGGGCTATGGCTACACCTTC. This gives the protein CASSLRTGLVGYGYTF.

In this sample, this clone turned up a few times. Other DNA sequences in this sample translate to the same CDR3. This rearrangement joins TRBV30 to TRBJ1-1; tentatively, D is TRBD1 (5 bases). CDR1 and CDR2 (germline): GTSNPN, SVGIG (reference sequence). The CDR3 is made up of 12 amino acids. Trimming took 3 bases from V and 1 from J, leaving 6 bases between them. The chain's CDR3 is CAWSGQNTEAFF. CDR3 coding DNA: TGTGCCTGGAGCGGACAGAACACTGAAGCTTTCTTT.